The clone carrying this T cell receptor beta chain was observed a single time. Its antigen is not known. Those who donated were healthy bone marrow donors. The study ran its PCR with 60 Vbeta and 13 Jbeta primers. Profiled with immunoSEQ multiplex PCR; TCRdb holds only in-frame clones, not every one. The sample includes roughly 160,000 clones, approximately 71% of them seen just once. The CDR3 covers 15 residues. Germline V gene sequence: CDR1 SGHNT, CDR2 YYREEE (reference sequence). V dropped 4 bases and J dropped 3 bases, with 17 bases sitting between them. The data are from a study of cytomegalovirus exposure and HLA in healthy donors. Study results and limitations: Most TCR sequences proved rare, with some public TCRs found in many donors. Earlier findings revealed that most TCR beta V segments proved productive either about 87% or about 30% of the time.

The chain uses TRBV5-4 and TRBJ2-7; D not resolved. This TCR came from a girl under 18 in good health and CMV-seronegative. Material: PBMCs. The CDR3 loop reads CASSPAVAAGYEQYF. The CDR3 bases are TGTGCCAGCAGCCCGGCTGTGGCGGCCGGCTACGAGCAGTACTTC.